What follows are 27 T cell receptor beta chains derived from one specimen sequenced in a study of CD8 T cells in ankylosing spondylitis. Using its own MiXCR run on the 5' RACE reads, TCRdb lists one record per CDR3 protein. The sample lists roughly 250,000 distinct CDR3 sequences, 7.5% to 9% occurring once. The sequenced material came from blood, either unsorted or a sorted T cell fraction (not recorded which). These receptors were collected from a male donor with ankylosing spondylitis or in good health (not recorded which).

This chain joins TRBV20-1 and TRBJ2-7, with 7 positions matching TRBD2. CDR1 DFQATT and CDR2 SNEGSKA come from the germline V gene (reference sequence). Unmatched junction bases numbered 6, after V lost 0 bases and J lost 4 bases. The CDR3 is 14 residues long. The DNA for the CDR3 is TGCAGTGCTAGAGATGGGAGCGGGGTTTACGAGCAGTACTTC. The encoded protein is CSARDGSGVYEQYF.

The sample holds many counts of this clonotype. This chain links TRBV11-2 with TRBJ2-2, with 8 positions matching TRBD2. Germline CDR1 reads SGHAT; CDR2 reads FQNNGV. The CDR3 is made up of 18 amino acids. V shed 0 bases, J shed 0 bases, and the junction held 6 bases outside the gene matches. CDR3 sequence (DNA): TGTGCCAGCAGCTTAGATCTTTGGCGGGGGGCGAACACCGGGGAGCTGTTTTTT. This codes for CASSLDLWRGANTGELFF.

This clonotype was seen many times. V is TRBV4-2 and J is TRBJ1-4; D remains unclear. The CDR3 totals 16 residues. Germline V gives CDR1 LGHNA, CDR2 YNFKEQ. With 1 base removed from V and 0 bases from J, the gap between germline ends came to 9 bases. CDR3 residues: CASSQAVLATNEKLFF. The CDR3 DNA sequence: TGTGCCAGCAGCCAAGCGGTGCTCGCAACTAATGAAAAACTGTTTTTT.

This clonotype was found many times. This chain connects TRBV6-5 to TRBJ1-3, with D possibly being TRBD1 (5 bases). The CDR3 has 16 residues. Between the trimmed V and J ends, which lost 0 bases and 2 bases, there was a span of 11 bases. Germline V gives CDR1 MNHEY, CDR2 SVGAGI. CDR3 protein: CASSYSQGGTGNTIYF. CDR3 nucleotides: TGTGCCAGCAGTTACTCCCAGGGTGGAACTGGAAACACCATATATTTT.

This clonotype was seen at least ten times. The chain is built from TRBV7-2 and TRBJ2-7; D perhaps matches TRBD1 (5 bases). This CDR3 contains 13 residues. Trimming took off 1 base at V and 6 bases at J, with 10 bases between the two ends. Germline V CDR1 and CDR2: SGHTA, FQGNSA. Written as DNA, the CDR3 is TGTGCCAGCAGCTTAGTCGCAGGGTCCGAGCAGTACTTC. Its protein is CASSLVAGSEQYF.

This clonotype occurred a few times. V is TRBV3-1 and J is TRBJ1-6; 8 positions match TRBD1. This CDR3 has 14 residues. CDR1 is LGHDT and CDR2 is YNNKEL in the germline V gene (reference sequence). The J segment lost 5 bases and the V segment lost 8 bases, leaving 5 bases of the junction unmatched. In DNA form, the CDR3 reads TGTGCCAGCTGCGACAGGGGAGATAATTCACCCCTCCACTTT. This sequence encodes CASCDRGDNSPLHF.

This clonotype was seen more than once but under ten times. The rearrangement links TRBV7-2 to TRBJ2-1; 8 bases line up with TRBD2. The V and J ends lost 0 bases and 4 bases, in that order; junction bases with no gene match: 11. This CDR3 is built from 18 residues. CDR1 and CDR2 (germline): SGHTA, FQGNSA. CDR3 in DNA: TGTGCCAGCAGCTTAGCGGCACTAGCCAGCGGGGGATACAATGAGCAGTTCTTC. This codes for CASSLAALASGGYNEQFF. Looking up the rest from reference TRBV7-2 and TRBJ2-1 gives the full variable domain: GAGVSQSPSNKVTEKGKDVELRCDPISGHTALYWYRQSLGQGLEFLIYFQGNSAPDKSGLPSDRFSAERTGGSVSTLTIQRTQQEDSAVYLCASSLAALASGGYNEQFFGPGTRLTVL.

This clonotype has ten or more counts. The CDR3 nucleotides are TGTGCCAGCTCACCACGACAGCTATCAAACACCGGGGAGCTGTTTTTT. This sequence encodes CASSPRQLSNTGELFF. This chain joins TRBV18 and TRBJ2-2, with a weak D call TRBD1 (5 bases). Trimming cost V 1 base and J 2 bases, with 11 bases left between them. The CDR3 has 16 residues. CDR1 is KGHSH, CDR2 LQKENI, per germline. The variable domain in full, with the rest retrieved from reference TRBV18 and TRBJ2-2, is NAGVMQNPRHLVRRRGQEARLRCSPMKGHSHVYWYRQLPEEGLKFMVYLQKENIIDESGMPKERFSAEFPKEGPSILRIQQVVRGDSAAYFCASSPRQLSNTGELFFGEGSRLTVL.

CDR3 protein: CASTLRRDTEAFF. CDR3 DNA sequence: TGTGCCAGCACCCTGCGACGGGACACTGAAGCTTTCTTT. The gene calls are TRBV18 and TRBJ1-1; no firm D call. The CDR3 sequence is 13 residues long. The germline V gene has CDR1 KGHSH and CDR2 LQKENI. V was pared by 8 bases and J by 3 bases, with 13 bases between.

The sample holds many counts of this clonotype. V gene TRBV7-9 combines with J gene TRBJ1-5; D not resolved. Trimming removed 4 bases from V and 7 bases from J, with 8 bases in between. Germline CDR1 is SEHNR and CDR2 is FQNEAQ (reference sequence). The CDR3 sequence is 12 residues long. The CDR3, as DNA: TGTGCCAGCAGCTCGAAGGGACAGCCCCAGCATTTT. As protein: CASSSKGQPQHF.

This clonotype was seen repeatedly, ten times or more. V is TRBV5-6 and J is TRBJ1-5; D possibly corresponds to TRBD1 (6 bases). The CDR3 length is 13 residues. Germline V CDR1 and CDR2: SGHDT, YYEEEE. The V and J ends lost 4 bases and 6 bases respectively, with 11 bases between them. The CDR3 spells CASSRDTGQPQHF. CDR3 nucleotides: TGTGCCAGCAGCCGGGACACAGGTCAGCCCCAGCATTTT.

The chain has TRBV12-5 and TRBJ2-3; 7 bases are shared with TRBD1. This CDR3 comprises 17 residues. Trimming removed 3 bases from V and 2 bases from J; junction bases left unmatched: 11. Germline V gives CDR1 LGHNT, CDR2 FRNRAP. The CDR3 here is CASGFPRTGGYTDTQYF. As DNA, the CDR3 is TGTGCTAGTGGTTTTCCGAGGACAGGCGGCTACACAGATACGCAGTATTTT.

V and J are TRBV5-1 and TRBJ2-6; D not certain. Germline loops: CDR1 SGHRS, CDR2 YFSETQ. The CDR3 loop spans 14 amino acids. Trimming removed 1 base from V and 4 bases from J, with 6 bases in between. CDR3 DNA sequence: TGCGCCAGCAGCTTGACAGCAGGGGCCAACGTCCTGACTTTC. Amino acid sequence: CASSLTAGANVLTF.

In this sample, this clonotype turned up many times. The V gene is TRBV20-1, the J gene TRBJ2-5; D unresolved. Per germline, CDR1 DFQATT and CDR2 SNEGSKA (reference sequence). The V end was cut by 7 bases, the J end by 3 bases, with 12 bases between. The CDR3 runs 12 residues. CDR3 coding DNA: TGCAGTGGTTCCGGAGAAGAAGAGACCCAGTACTTC. Amino acids: CSGSGEEETQYF.

This clonotype was detected only a few times. The rearrangement uses TRBV7-8 and TRBJ2-3, with 10 nucleotides matching TRBD1. Germline V CDR1 and CDR2: SGHVS, FQNEAQ. V was clipped by 3 bases and J by 3 bases; unmatched bases: 3. The CDR3 loop spans 15 amino acids. CDR3 sequence: CASSFRDRGTDTQYF. In DNA, the CDR3 is TGTGCCAGCAGCTTCCGGGACAGGGGTACAGATACGCAGTATTTT.

This clonotype has a count of ten or more. This chain joins TRBV12-3 or TRBV12-4 and TRBJ1-5; no firm D call. V gave up 3 bases and J gave up 10 bases, with 16 bases separating them. This CDR3 is 14 amino acids long. The CDR3 here is CASSFRTRPEPQHF. CDR3 DNA sequence: TGTGCCAGCAGTTTTAGGACCCGGCCGGAACCCCAGCATTTT.

At least ten counts were recorded for this clonotype. The chain recombines TRBV24-1 with TRBJ2-1, with 10 positions matching TRBD2. CDR3 size: 13 residues. V lost 4 bases and J lost 10; bases outside the gene matches: 3. Germline V gives CDR1 KGHDR, CDR2 SFDVKD. The CDR3 loop is CATSDLTSGEQFF. The DNA for the CDR3 is TGTGCCACCAGTGACCTGACTAGCGGGGAGCAGTTCTTC.

This clonotype was detected ten times or more. V usage is TRBV5-1 and J usage is TRBJ2-1; D remains ambiguous. The germline gives CDR1 SGHRS, CDR2 YFSETQ. The CDR3 sequence is 15 residues long. V lost 2 bases and J lost 3, with 12 bases in between. The CDR3 region is CASSLDGANYNEQFF. CDR3 DNA: TGCGCCAGCAGCTTAGATGGAGCAAACTACAATGAGCAGTTCTTC.

At least ten counts were recorded for this clonotype. The chain recombines TRBV19 with TRBJ1-5; unclear D gene. Germline V gives CDR1 LNHDA, CDR2 SQIVND (reference sequence). The CDR3 has 13 residues. V was cut by 7 bases and J by 1 base, with 8 bases left in between. CDR3: CASKGESNQPQHF. The CDR3 DNA reads as TGTGCCAGTAAGGGCGAGAGCAATCAGCCCCAGCATTTT.

This clonotype has ten or more counts. The chain links TRBV11-2 to TRBJ2-1; 10 bases are shared with TRBD2. Germline CDR1 reads SGHAT; CDR2 reads FQNNGV. V was pared by 1 base and J by 0 bases, with 6 bases of the junction left unmatched. The CDR3 consists of 18 residues. CDR3 DNA: TGTGCCAGCAGCTTAGGGGGGGCTAGCGGGAGCTCCTACAATGAGCAGTTCTTC. It encodes CASSLGGASGSSYNEQFF. Variable domain in full (rest from reference TRBV11-2 and TRBJ2-1): EAGVAQSPRYKIIEKRQSVAFWCNPISGHATLYWYQQILGQGPKLLIQFQNNGVVDDSQLPKDRFSAERLKGVDSTLKIQPAKLEDSAVYLCASSLGGASGSSYNEQFFGPGTRLTVL.

This clonotype was counted at least ten times. V and J are TRBV7-9 and TRBJ1-1; no clear D. Germline CDR1 is SEHNR and CDR2 is FQNEAQ (reference sequence). This CDR3 is built from 12 residues. Trimming cost V 1 base and J 4 bases, with 4 bases left between them. The CDR3 is CASSLDVTEAFF. CDR3 DNA sequence: TGTGCCAGCAGCTTAGATGTCACTGAAGCTTTCTTT.

This clonotype was counted a few times. The rearrangement joins TRBV7-8 to TRBJ2-5; D gene unclear. The CDR3 extends over 16 amino acids. Germline values: CDR1 SGHVS, CDR2 FQNEAQ. Trimming took 1 base from V and 3 from J, leaving 15 bases between them. CDR3: CASSLGGLIEKETQYF. In DNA, the CDR3 is TGTGCCAGCAGCTTAGGTGGCTTAATTGAGAAAGAGACCCAGTACTTC.

In this sample, this clonotype turned up many times. The chain joins TRBV29-1 to TRBJ1-1, with D unresolved. This CDR3 has 13 residues. Germline loops: CDR1 SQVTM, CDR2 ANQGSEA. V lost 3 bases, J lost 2 bases, and 10 bases lay in between. DNA for the CDR3: TGCAGCGTTGAGCCGGGCACCAACACTGAAGCTTTCTTT. Residues: CSVEPGTNTEAFF.

In this sample, this clonotype turned up a few times. J is TRBJ1-2 and V is TRBV7-9; 9 nucleotides match TRBD1. The CDR3 is made up of 14 amino acids. J gave up 5 bases and V 5 bases, and 6 bases lay outside the gene matches. Germline V lookup: CDR1 SEHNR, CDR2 FQNEAQ (reference sequence). CDR3 amino acids: CASSDRTGEYGYTF. The DNA of the CDR3 is TGTGCCAGCAGCGATAGGACAGGGGAGTATGGCTACACCTTC.

The chain links TRBV25-1 to TRBJ1-4; D remains ambiguous. CDR1 and CDR2 from the germline V gene are MGHDK and SYGVNS. CDR3 size: 14 residues. V was shortened by 2 bases and J by 8 bases, with 12 bases between the two germline ends. CDR3 nucleotide sequence: TGTGCCAGCAGTGAAGCCAACCGGGAAGAAAAACTGTTTTTT. It is translated as CASSEANREEKLFF.

In this sample, this clonotype turned up many times. CDR3 sequence reads: CASSFETQYF. The CDR3 DNA reads TGTGCCAGCAGCTTCGAGACCCAGTACTTC. V usage is TRBV7-9 and J usage is TRBJ2-5; no reliable D call. The germline V and J ends were trimmed by 3 bases and 5 bases, with 1 base remaining between them. The CDR3 consists of 10 residues. From germline, CDR1 is SEHNR and CDR2 FQNEAQ (reference sequence).

V gene TRBV7-9 combines with J gene TRBJ1-2; 10 bases fit TRBD1. The CDR3 covers 14 residues. Trimming removed 5 bases from V and 6 bases from J; junction bases left unmatched: 6. Germline lookup yields CDR1 SEHNR and CDR2 FQNEAQ (reference sequence). The CDR3 is CASSLGTGVNGYTF. The CDR3 bases are TGTGCCAGCAGCCTCGGGACAGGGGTTAATGGCTACACCTTC.